These 9 T cell receptor beta chains came from one sample sequenced in a study of T cells after yellow fever vaccination. One entry per CDR3 protein, called by TCRdb with MiXCR from the 5' RACE reads. The top ten hold over 15% of the sample, which has hundreds of thousands of distinct CDR3 sequences, around 20% seen once. Sequencing used PBMCs, obtained before the yellow fever booster vaccination. The source is a man aged 18 to 29 who received the YFV17D yellow fever vaccine.

The sample holds a few counts of this clonotype. The chain links TRBV10-3 to TRBJ2-1; 13 positions agree with TRBD2. V was clipped by 3 bases and J by 6 bases; unmatched bases: 5. The CDR3 is 16 residues long. Germline V gene sequence: CDR1 ENHRY, CDR2 SYGVKD. The CDR3 sequence is CAISDPGTSGINEQFF. The CDR3 DNA reads as TGTGCCATCAGTGATCCCGGGACTAGCGGGATCAATGAGCAGTTCTTC.

This clonotype occurred a few times. Since the CDR3 does not end with the conserved phenylalanine or tryptophan, this likely comes from a read error. The DNA is omitted, as the CDR3 cannot be located on it reliably, and the CDR3 follows TCRdb's listing. V usage is TRBV6-2 or TRBV6-3 and J usage is TRBJ2-4; the DNA was not used to check the table's D call, TRBD2. CDR1 and CDR2 from the germline V gene are MNHEY and SVGEGT. The CDR3 is 13 amino acids long, termini counted. This CDR3 reads CASSYSGGGVPLI.

This clonotype appeared a few times. The chain is built from TRBV20-1 and TRBJ1-3, with unresolved D. This CDR3 has 14 amino acids. CDR1 and CDR2 from the germline V gene are DFQATT and SNEGSKA (reference sequence). Trimming removed 3 bases from V and 7 bases from J, with 16 bases in between. The CDR3 protein is CSARVPGPGNTIYF. The CDR3 DNA is TGCAGTGCTAGGGTCCCGGGCCCGGGGAACACCATATATTTT.

The CDR3 spells CASGATSTSTDTQYF. The CDR3 coding sequence is TGTGCCAGCGGGGCAACGAGCACTAGCACAGATACGCAGTATTTT. The chain has TRBV5-4 and TRBJ2-3, with D possibly TRBD1 on 5 matching bases. Trimming took 7 bases from V and 0 from J, leaving 15 bases between them. The germline V gene has CDR1 SGHNT and CDR2 YYREEE (reference sequence). The CDR3 loop spans 15 amino acids.

This chain joins TRBV7-9 and TRBJ2-5; D might be TRBD1 (5 bases). Trimming left V 5 bases short and J 1 base short, with 11 bases between. This CDR3 region has 14 residues. The germline CDR1 and CDR2 sequences are SEHNR and FQNEAQ (reference sequence). As DNA, the CDR3 is TGTGCCAGCAGCAGTCGGACAAGCCAAGAGACCCAGTACTTC. It encodes CASSSRTSQETQYF.

In this sample, this clonotype turned up many times. The genes are TRBV24-1 and TRBJ2-3, with 8 bases that match TRBD2. V shed 10 bases and J 10 bases; nucleotides not matched to a gene: 21. Germline V gene lookup returns CDR1 KGHDR and CDR2 SFDVKD. The CDR3 sequence is 16 residues long. The CDR3 protein is CATTDSSGGIRTPQYF. The CDR3, as DNA: TGTGCCACTACGGACAGTTCGGGGGGGATACGCACACCGCAGTATTTT.

This clonotype was seen a few times. This chain connects TRBV4-1 to TRBJ2-1; 12 bases are shared with TRBD2. CDR3 length equals 17 residues. V was clipped by 4 bases and J by 6 bases; unmatched bases: 10. In germline, CDR1 is MGHRA, CDR2 YSYEKL. The CDR3 DNA sequence: TGCGCCAGCAGCCTTAGGCCGGGACTAGCGGGTAGCAATGAGCAGTTCTTC. Amino acid sequence: CASSLRPGLAGSNEQFF.

This chain links TRBV12-3 or TRBV12-4 with TRBJ2-3, with 12 bases lining up with TRBD2. The length of the CDR3 is 16 residues. Losses at the gene ends were 3 bases for V and 4 bases for J; bases not matched to a gene: 5. For the CDR3, the DNA is TGTGCCAGCAGTTTTCCTAGCGGGGGGGCCGCAGATACGCAGTATTTT. This encodes CASSFPSGGAADTQYF.

J is TRBJ2-4 and V is TRBV6-2 or TRBV6-3; D is unresolved. The ends were cut back, 0 bases at V and 6 bases at J, with 15 bases in the middle. From germline, CDR1 is MNHEY and CDR2 SVGEGT. The CDR3 contains 16 residues. CDR3 sequence reads: CASSYSTLESGNIQYF. In nucleotides, the CDR3 is TGTGCCAGCAGTTACTCGACTCTGGAGTCGGGAAACATTCAGTACTTC.